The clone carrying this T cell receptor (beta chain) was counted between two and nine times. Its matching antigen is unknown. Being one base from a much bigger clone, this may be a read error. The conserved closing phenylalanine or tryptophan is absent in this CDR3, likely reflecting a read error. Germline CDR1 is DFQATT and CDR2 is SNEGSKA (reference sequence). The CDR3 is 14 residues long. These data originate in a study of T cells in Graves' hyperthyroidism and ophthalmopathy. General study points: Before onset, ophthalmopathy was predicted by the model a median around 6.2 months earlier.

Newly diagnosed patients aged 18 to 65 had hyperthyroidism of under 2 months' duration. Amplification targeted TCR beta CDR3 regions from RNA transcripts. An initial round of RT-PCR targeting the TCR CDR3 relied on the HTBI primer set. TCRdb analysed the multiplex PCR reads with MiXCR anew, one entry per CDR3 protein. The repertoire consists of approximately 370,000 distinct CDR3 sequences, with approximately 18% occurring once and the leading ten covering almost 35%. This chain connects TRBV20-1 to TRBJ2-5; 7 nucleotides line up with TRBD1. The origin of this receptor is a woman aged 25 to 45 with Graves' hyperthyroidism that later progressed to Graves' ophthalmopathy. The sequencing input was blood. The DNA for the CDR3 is TGCAGTGTTAGAAGGACAGGACAACAAGAGACCCAGTACGTC. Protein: CSVRRTGQQETQYV.